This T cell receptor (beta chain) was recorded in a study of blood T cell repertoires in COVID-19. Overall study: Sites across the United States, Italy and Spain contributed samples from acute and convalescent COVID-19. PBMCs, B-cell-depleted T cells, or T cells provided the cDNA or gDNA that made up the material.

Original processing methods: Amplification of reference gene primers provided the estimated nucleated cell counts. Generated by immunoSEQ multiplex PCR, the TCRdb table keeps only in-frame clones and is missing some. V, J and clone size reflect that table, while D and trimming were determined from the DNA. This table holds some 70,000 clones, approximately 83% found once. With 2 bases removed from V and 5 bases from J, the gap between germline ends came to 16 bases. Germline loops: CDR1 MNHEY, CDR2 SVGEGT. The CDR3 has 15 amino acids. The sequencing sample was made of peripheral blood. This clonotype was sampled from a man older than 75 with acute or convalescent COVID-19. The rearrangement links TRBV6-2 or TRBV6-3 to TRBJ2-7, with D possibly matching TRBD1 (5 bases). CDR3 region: CASSYVDTARHEQYF. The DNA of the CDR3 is TGTGCCAGCAGTTACGTGGACACCGCTCGGCACGAGCAGTACTTC.